Sequencing of this T cell receptor beta chain was carried out in a study of cytomegalovirus exposure and HLA in healthy donors (dated by TCRdb to about 2017). With respect to the entire study: An earlier analysis of roughly 630 of the donors reported 250 to 300 Gb of sequence data and 100 million to 140 million unique TCR beta sequences from about 200 million T cells. Of the roughly 400 genotyped donors, approximately 80% fell in the genetic ancestry cluster associated with self-reported Caucasian donors. Typing coverage differed by locus: A, B, C, DRB1 and DQB1 were typed in roughly 620-640 donors, DQA1 in about 550, DPA1 in around 600, and DPB1 in 400 to 480. Donor age, sex, ethnicity and CMV serostatus were collected together with the repertoire data. An earlier analysis of approximately 630 of the donors applied high-throughput TCR beta sequencing to assess whether each TCR beta V gene segment acted as functional or pseudogenic. Besides the first cohort of 500 to 700 subjects, a separate validation cohort made up of roughly 120 different subjects was used. All discovery cohort repertoires had been generated using a single sequencing platform. On average, around 230,000 unique TCR beta nucleotide sequences were sequenced per donor among about 400 genotyped donors of the cohort, with approximately 18% of those sequences being non-productive. The study aimed to test whether cataloging public T cell receptors could reveal signatures of past pathogen exposure. Using immunosequencing, the study profiled T cell repertoires from around 680 subjects and related those repertoires to cytomegalovirus serostatus. Roughly five DR-DQ haplotypes were handled as single units for association and clustering because linkage in the cohort was strong. Genome-wide SNP genotypes for about 65% of the 666 donors were used in a later genetic analysis, which treated that subset as a discovery cohort. High-throughput TCR immunosequencing, statistical association of individual TCRs with disease status, and machine learning were combined to predict cytomegalovirus infection status. The later analysis used no new phenotypic data to find candidate immune exposures, relying instead on TCR beta sequences and their occurrence across donors. An early release covering roughly 640 HLA-typed donors comprised 250 to 350 gigabases of sequencing data and tens of millions of unique TCR sequences. Both class I and class II loci were covered by HLA typing, at four-digit resolution. In a later analysis, previously published TCR beta repertoires from 670 or so donors were re-analyzed and high-resolution HLA genotyping was added so that TCR occurrence patterns could be studied.

As for this clone: The clone's antigen remains unknown. Base quality data are lacking; no much larger clone is found one base away.

General conclusions and limits of the study: Because counts were too low, approximately 18 rarely observed V segments, including chromosome 9 orphons, were excluded from the earlier analysis of 500 to 700 of the donors. Sequencing depth was assumed to be roughly uniform across donors in the presence/absence analyses, though that assumption may not hold. The only immune exposure information available for the cohort was CMV serostatus. A further reported finding was that TCR beta sequences accurately predicted the HLA-A and HLA-B alleles for most subjects in the first cohort. Specific HLA alleles were associated with 16,951 TCR beta sequences at a false discovery rate of 0.05 in a later analysis. Compared with equally common non-associated chains, HLA-associated TCR beta chains in a later analysis were more clonally expanded and had lower generation probabilities. Assigning TCR associations to individual alleles was difficult when HLA alleles, especially DR and DQ, strongly co-occurred. The classifier was reported to diagnose cytomegalovirus status with high specificity and sensitivity in both the original and validation cohorts. Linkage disequilibrium might explain the correlated functional status among segregating V segments, but an unknown experimental factor could not be ruled out. A cluster of highly shared sequence variants was judged likely to represent a technical artifact of the sequencing pipeline. A later analysis reported that several top co-occurrence clusters appeared linked to parvovirus B19, influenza, CMV and Epstein-Barr virus. A few of the identified cytomegalovirus-associated TCR beta chains were confirmed in vitro to be specific for cytomegalovirus antigens. Some IMGT-functional V segments, including TRBV6-2 and TRBV6-3, could not be distinguished by the 87-base-pair reads and were therefore excluded. Because HLA typing was unavailable for some donors at each locus, only the typed subset was used in association tests. The cohort was sequenced for TCR beta chains only, and without alpha or paired-chain data the features that could be detected were limited. A later analysis found that most CMV-associated TCR beta chains appeared HLA-restricted, with HLA associations seemingly driven largely by CMV exposure. A total of 150 to 200 TCR beta chains were listed by the study as associated with cytomegalovirus. In a later analysis, the rate of TCR association differed among HLA loci, with DRB1 alleles having the most associated TCRs and HLA-C alleles having the fewest. The authors suggested that the approach could potentially be generalized to other disease states and immunological phenotypes. A later genetic analysis reported fewer N-insertions in productive TCRs among donors in an Asian-associated ancestry cluster than the roughly 650-donor mean. A later genetic analysis associated a missense DCLRE1C variant with V-gene and J-gene trimming of TCR beta chains, and an independent cohort replicated the association. In an earlier analysis of 500 to 650 of the donors, most TCR beta V segments appeared in productive rearrangements about 87% or about 30% of the time, broadly matching IMGT annotations. While some public TCRs were present in many individuals, most TCR sequences turned up only very rarely across donors.

To prepare the library, the immunoSEQ multiplex PCR assay was applied. For the multiplex PCR, a mixture combining 60 forward primers for TCR Vbeta segments and 13 reverse primers for TCR Jbeta segments was used. The CDR3 region of rearranged TCR beta genes was amplified from genomic DNA with a multiplex PCR assay. The amplified TCR beta libraries were sequenced on the Illumina HiSeq System as 87-base-pair reads. In the paper's pipeline: Across the roughly 640 repertoires, a later analysis counted 78 million or so unique TCR beta chains, around 11 million of which were shared by at least two donors. To remove PCR and sequencing errors, raw reads were error-corrected and collapsed into unique sequences using a nearest-neighbor algorithm that merged closely related sequences. CDR3 sequences were aligned to IMGT reference sequences to assign V, D and J gene segments. Each retained sequence needed at least a six-nucleotide match to both a V gene segment and a J gene segment. Rearrangements were classified as productive when the CDR3 lacked stop codons and remained in frame with V and J, and all other rearrangements were classified as non-productive. Following IMGT convention, CDR3 was defined as the stretch from the second conserved V-encoded cysteine up to the conserved J-encoded phenylalanine. In an earlier analysis of 500 to 650 of the donors, sequences lacking an unambiguous match to a single V gene segment were excluded. An earlier analysis of a few hundred of the donors classified V segments as functional when productive rearrangements were above 56.7% and as segregating when the standard deviation between donors was above 5%. A statistical classification framework was built to diagnose cytomegalovirus status from the catalog of TCR beta chain sequences. A later analysis assigned V and J genes by comparing TCR nucleotide sequences with IMGT/GENE-DB human TR gene sequences. The TCRdist pipeline was used in a later analysis to assign CDR3 sequences and most-parsimonious VDJ recombination scenarios. In a later analysis, each TCR beta chain was defined by its CDR3 amino acid sequence together with its V-gene family, and reads without a unique V-gene family were excluded. As a way to deal with suspected cross-contamination and a sequencing artifact, a later analysis dropped approximately 590 nucleotide sequences that were highly shared and had low generation probability. In a later analysis, a clonal expansion index was calculated for each public chain from normalized within-repertoire ranks of inferred template counts. In a later analysis, generation probabilities were computed with a VDJ recombination model fitted to out-of-frame rearrangements, and the resulting probabilities were checked against IGoR. In a later analysis, TCR-TCR, TCR-HLA and TCR-CMV co-occurrence was scored with hypergeometric tests, and a repertoire-size bias correction was applied to TCR pairs. A later analysis estimated false discovery rates by permuting HLA or CMV assignments 20 times. In a later analysis, co-occurring TCRs were grouped with DBSCAN, and TCRdist sequence similarity was added when clustering was performed within HLA-allele-positive subsets. For co-occurrence clustering, repertoires with fewer than 30,000 or more than 120,000 public chains were excluded, along with five repertoires with anomalous nucleotide sharing. In TCRdb, the immuneACCESS table is reduced to in-frame sequences with V and J assigned. These tables do not hold every clone; where another copy was compared, an unresolved V gene accounts for under half, and the others remain unexplained. From that table come the V and J calls and clone size; the DNA was used to work out D and trimming. This sample gives 150,000 to 200,000 clones in total; about four fifths of them show up just once. The ten most abundant clones make up approximately 2.3% of the sample.

CDR1 SGHTS and CDR2 YDEGEE were looked up in the germline V gene. The junction shows trimming of 2 bases on V and 4 bases on J, plus 10 bases between the germline ends. Including the terminal cysteine and phenylalanine, the CDR3 comprises 14 residues. Just CDR3 DNA is preserved here, 42 bases in frame from base 1. The cohort was made up of 666 healthy bone marrow donors. Cohort members were all nominally healthy when sampled, although unrecorded immune exposures were likely present. The donor was CMV seronegative and belonged to the group of 320 or so seronegative cohort members. A peripheral blood sample was collected from each donor, and TCR beta sequencing was performed on peripheral blood mononuclear cells. Genomic DNA extraction from the blood cell samples was performed with the Qiagen DNeasy Blood Extraction Kit.

The sequence came from a male donor in good health and CMV-seronegative. Here the chain combines TRBV5-8 and TRBJ1-3, with TRBD1 as a weak D call on 6 bases. What was sequenced was PBMCs. The bases read TGTGCCAGCAGCTTTGGTGACAGGGGAAACACCATATATTTT. Its product reads: CASSFGDRGNTIYF.